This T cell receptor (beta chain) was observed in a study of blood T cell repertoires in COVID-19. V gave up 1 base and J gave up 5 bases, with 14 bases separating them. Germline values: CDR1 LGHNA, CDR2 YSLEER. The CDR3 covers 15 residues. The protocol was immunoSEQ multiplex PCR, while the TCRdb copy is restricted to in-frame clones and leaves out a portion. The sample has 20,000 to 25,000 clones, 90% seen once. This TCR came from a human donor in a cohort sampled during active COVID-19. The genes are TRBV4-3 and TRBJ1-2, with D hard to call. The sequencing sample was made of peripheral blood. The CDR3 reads CASSQGATTRYGYTF. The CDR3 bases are TGCGCCAGCAGCCAAGGGGCCACCACTAGATATGGCTACACCTTC.